These T cell receptor beta chains were read from a single sample in a study of identical twins. TCRdb re-called the 5' RACE reads through MiXCR, storing one row per CDR3 protein. This table has hundreds of thousands of distinct CDR3 sequences, around 7.4% appearing once. Another study also made use of these data, one on yellow fever vaccine responses in identical twins.

The sequenced sample consisted of PBMCs. The receptor source for this set is a young woman in good health. CDR3s include the opening cysteine and the closing phenylalanine or tryptophan.

j_call: TRBJ2-1
v_call: TRBV3-1
cdr3_aa: CASSQDSRSEQFF

j_call: TRBJ1-4
v_call: TRBV7-9
cdr3_aa: CASSLRTGTSEKLFF

j_call: TRBJ2-1
v_call: TRBV5-1
cdr3_aa: CASTTRAGTASYNEQFF

j_call: TRBJ2-3
v_call: TRBV7-8
cdr3_aa: CASSLYPSVGTDTQYF

j_call: TRBJ2-2
v_call: TRBV12-3/TRBV12-4
cdr3_aa: CASSYLAGQTGELFF

j_call: TRBJ2-7
v_call: TRBV29-1
cdr3_aa: CSVGDLHLYEQYF

j_call: TRBJ1-1
v_call: TRBV7-9
cdr3_aa: CASSPSGAVNTEAFF

j_call: TRBJ2-1
v_call: TRBV28
cdr3_aa: CASDRVGGTYNEQFF

j_call: TRBJ2-4
v_call: TRBV12-5
cdr3_aa: CASGLGGVKNIQYF

j_call: TRBJ2-3
v_call: TRBV7-2
cdr3_aa: CASSYRGSDTQYF

j_call: TRBJ1-2
v_call: TRBV5-1
cdr3_aa: CASSETGTRDRGYTF

j_call: TRBJ2-1
v_call: TRBV14
cdr3_aa: CASSPPGLAGPNNEQFF

j_call: TRBJ1-1
v_call: TRBV12-3/TRBV12-4
cdr3_aa: CASTWEHTEAFF

j_call: TRBJ1-2
v_call: TRBV12-3/TRBV12-4
cdr3_aa: CASSSPGTGYGYTF

j_call: TRBJ2-7
v_call: TRBV7-2
cdr3_aa: CASSLAQGTPSSYEQYF

j_call: TRBJ2-1
v_call: TRBV27
cdr3_aa: CASCPARQTSGSNGGEQFF

j_call: TRBJ1-1
v_call: TRBV20-1
cdr3_aa: CRAHRGKNTEAFF

j_call: TRBJ2-5
v_call: TRBV28
cdr3_aa: CASSLSPTSGSMGTQYF

j_call: TRBJ2-1
v_call: TRBV28
cdr3_aa: CASSRPGHEDNEQFF

j_call: TRBJ1-1
v_call: TRBV2
cdr3_aa: CASSEALNRDRGRRNTEAFF

j_call: TRBJ2-1
v_call: TRBV5-6
cdr3_aa: CASSLYSRQSDEQFF

j_call: TRBJ2-1
v_call: TRBV6-1
cdr3_aa: CASSETGSYNEQFF

j_call: TRBJ2-5
v_call: TRBV5-1
cdr3_aa: CASSGGLAGAQETQYF

j_call: TRBJ2-3
v_call: TRBV20-1
cdr3_aa: CSATGTSGTGSPDTQYF

j_call: TRBJ2-1
v_call: TRBV7-9
cdr3_aa: CASSPPGDEQFF

j_call: TRBJ2-7
v_call: TRBV28
cdr3_aa: CASSPLWTSYEQYF

j_call: TRBJ2-3
v_call: TRBV2
cdr3_aa: CASSIGGLGADTQYF

j_call: TRBJ2-1
v_call: TRBV2
cdr3_aa: CASRRTSGNYNEQFF

j_call: TRBJ2-3
v_call: TRBV27
cdr3_aa: CASSLYWGYSTDTQYF

j_call: TRBJ1-4
v_call: TRBV12-3/TRBV12-4
cdr3_aa: CASSLTVGTGTSPNEKLFF

j_call: TRBJ2-5
v_call: TRBV7-6
cdr3_aa: CASSLGQGLPGETQYF

j_call: TRBJ2-5
v_call: TRBV2
cdr3_aa: CASSDLRTTQETQYF

j_call: TRBJ2-2
v_call: TRBV5-1
cdr3_aa: CASRQDITNTGELFF

j_call: TRBJ2-5
v_call: TRBV4-2
cdr3_aa: CASSQFSGLPETQYF

j_call: TRBJ2-7
v_call: TRBV20-1
cdr3_aa: CSALPLAGAVYEQYF

j_call: TRBJ1-1
v_call: TRBV6-1
cdr3_aa: CASRSIGWDIGVF

j_call: TRBJ2-5
v_call: TRBV6-5
cdr3_aa: CASSYSGAAGETQYF

j_call: TRBJ2-3
v_call: TRBV4-1
cdr3_aa: CASSSGVNREGSQYF

j_call: TRBJ2-3
v_call: TRBV5-1
cdr3_aa: CASSHGTSGSTDTQYF

j_call: TRBJ2-5
v_call: TRBV4-1
cdr3_aa: CASSQEESGQLQETQYF

j_call: TRBJ1-2
v_call: TRBV7-2
cdr3_aa: CASSLAMGQGDGYTF

j_call: TRBJ2-2
v_call: TRBV24-1
cdr3_aa: CATGQPNTGELFF

j_call: TRBJ2-3
v_call: TRBV14
cdr3_aa: CASSFSTSGTDTQYF

j_call: TRBJ2-5
v_call: TRBV10-3
cdr3_aa: CAISVLGNQETQYF

j_call: TRBJ2-3
v_call: TRBV4-1
cdr3_aa: CASSQDAATLRGGTQYF